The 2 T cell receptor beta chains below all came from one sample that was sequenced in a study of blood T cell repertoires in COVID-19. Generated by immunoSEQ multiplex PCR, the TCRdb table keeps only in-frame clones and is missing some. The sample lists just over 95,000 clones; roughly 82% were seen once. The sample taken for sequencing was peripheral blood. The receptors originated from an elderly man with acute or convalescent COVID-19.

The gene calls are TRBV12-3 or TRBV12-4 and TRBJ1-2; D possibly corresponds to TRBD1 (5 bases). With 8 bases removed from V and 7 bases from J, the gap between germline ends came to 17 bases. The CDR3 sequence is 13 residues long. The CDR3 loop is CASSTRGEAGYTF. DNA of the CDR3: TGTGCCAGCTCTACGCGGGGGGAGGCTGGCTACACCTTC.

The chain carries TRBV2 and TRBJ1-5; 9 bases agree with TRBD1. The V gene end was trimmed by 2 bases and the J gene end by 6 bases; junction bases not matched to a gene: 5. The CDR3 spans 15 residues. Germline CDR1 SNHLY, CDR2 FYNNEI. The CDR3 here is CASSEWDRAVQPQHF. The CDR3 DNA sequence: TGTGCCAGCAGTGAATGGGACAGGGCGGTTCAGCCCCAGCATTTT.